This TCR beta chain derives from a study of CD8+ T cells in alopecia areata. Study as a whole: Treatment of the treated patients consisted of oral tofacitinib, 5 to 10 mg twice daily. Dosing spanned 6 to 18 months on tofacitinib, then 6 months off drug.

Extracted from the samples, RNA was reverse transcribed into cDNA to serve as the sequencing template. Assay used: immunoSEQ multiplex PCR; TCRdb lists only in-frame clones, some missing. The sample has fewer than 200,000 clones; less than 80% are singletons. Study-wide results and caveats: TCR sharing was clearer in mice than between patients, perhaps partly owing to patient HLA diversity.

The V gene's germline CDR1 is PRHDT and CDR2 FYEKMQ (reference sequence). V was pared by 6 bases and J by 0 bases, with 12 bases between. This CDR3 is built from 14 residues. Comments on this clone: Its antigen is currently unknown.

This TCR was sampled from a human donor with alopecia areata. The chain links TRBV13 to TRBJ2-7; perhaps TRBD2 as D (6 bases). Sequenced here: CD8+ T cells sorted from blood, sampled at week 0. The CDR3 sequence: CASRNGGSSYEQYF. CDR3 bases: TGTGCCAGCAGGAATGGGGGGAGCTCCTACGAGCAGTACTTC.